This T cell receptor (beta chain) was captured by sequencing in a study of blood T cells in healthy people across ages. Notes on the study in general: More naive CD4+ cells and higher diversity marked long-lived donors relative to aged donors. TCR beta diversity was tightly associated with the proportion of naive T cells.

Germline V gene data show CDR1 as SGHKS and CDR2 as YYEKEE (reference sequence). V shed 4 bases and J 4 bases; nucleotides not matched to a gene: 9. The CDR3 spans 15 residues. With respect to this clonotype: Its antigen is undetermined.

A second PCR, run for about 7 to 11 cycles, used a sample-barcoded 5' primer plus a J-beta primer mix. A tag from a template-switch adaptor with 12 random nucleotides marked each cDNA molecule. TCRdb reprocessed the 5' RACE reads via MiXCR and lists one record per CDR3 protein. This table has 550,000 to 650,000 distinct CDR3 sequences, about 28% appearing once. This clonotype was obtained from a woman over 75 in good health. The sample was blood. This chain connects TRBV5-5 to TRBJ2-3, with TRBD1 matching over 7 bases. Here the CDR3 reads CASSGQGGRADTQYF. The CDR3 DNA follows: TGTGCCAGCAGCGGCCAAGGGGGCAGAGCAGATACGCAGTATTTT.